These 28 T cell receptor gamma chains originate from one sample sequenced in a study of Vδ1+ human thymocytes. The study's findings and limits: In the thymus, TRG and TRD repertoires looked highly polyclonal with Gaussian CDR3 lengths.

Extracted RNA was reverse transcribed into cDNA. Multiplex PCR used pooled V-gene forward primers and a constant-region reverse primer to amplify CDR3s. TCRdb re-analyzed the multiplex PCR reads via CATT. The sample has roughly 11,000 gamma-chain clones; about 40% are singletons. These receptors' targets are unknown. Sequencing input: Vdelta1+ gamma-delta thymocytes from the thymus. Sample subset: FACS-sorted CD3+ TCRalphabeta- TCRVdelta1+ TCRVdelta2- thymocytes. These receptors originate from a boy under two years old who had congenital heart surgery.

The J gene call is TRGJ1 or TRGJ2, but no V gene call exists. CDR3 length equals 13 residues. The CDR3, as DNA: TGTGCCTTGTGGGAGACTCAAGAAATTAAGAAACTCTTT. Its protein is CALWETQEIKKLF.

V gene TRGV3 combines with J gene TRGJP2. V shed 3 bases and J 2 bases; nucleotides not matched to a gene: 3. The CDR3 is 14 residues long. Germline-derived CDR1 and CDR2 are VTNTFY and YDVSTARD (reference sequence). The CDR3 bases are TGTGCCACCTGGGACGGAAGTAGTGATTGGATCAAGACGTTT. Amino acids: CATWDGSSDWIKTF.

The chain joins TRGV9 to TRGJ1 or TRGJ2. Germline CDR1 is GITISATS and CDR2 is ISYDGTV (reference sequence). V was pared by 1 base and J by 12 bases, with 3 bases of the junction left unmatched. This CDR3 has 10 residues. The CDR3 protein is CALWEVGKLF. The CDR3 DNA reads as TGTGCCTTGTGGGAGGTCGGGAAACTCTTT.

This clone was observed a few times. V and J are TRGV4 and TRGJ1 or TRGJ2. J was trimmed by 5 bases and V by 5 bases; bases with no gene match: 3. Germline assignment: CDR1 EGSTGY and CDR2 YDSYTSSV. CDR3 length: 11 residues. CDR3 loop: CATWVDYKKLF. CDR3 nucleotides: TGTGCCACCTGGGTGGATTATAAGAAACTCTTT.

In its sample, this clone was seen a few times. The chain is built from TRGV3 and TRGJ1 or TRGJ2. The CDR3 length is 13 residues. Germline trimming cut 5 bases from V and 3 bases from J; bases unmatched to any gene: 7. Looked up from germline, CDR1 is VTNTFY and CDR2 is YDVSTARD (reference sequence). In DNA form, the CDR3 reads TGTGCCACCTGGGCCCAAAGTTATTATAAGAAACTCTTT. Amino acid sequence: CATWAQSYYKKLF.

A note on this clone: One end of the junction varies from germline; a read error may be responsible. The V and J genes are TRGV5 and TRGJ1 or TRGJ2. Assignment of the J gene here rests on matching the DNA to germline, because TCRdb gives none. The CDR3 totals 13 residues. Germline CDR1 VINAFY, CDR2 YDVSNSKD. The CDR3 DNA reads TGTGCCACCTGGTACAGTCCGTATTATAAGAAACTCTTT. It translates to CATWYSPYYKKLF.

There is no V gene call, and the J gene is TRGJ1 or TRGJ2. This CDR3 region has 13 residues. CDR3 amino acids: CAAWDRVYYKKLF. The CDR3 DNA reads TGTGCCGCCTGGGACAGGGTTTATTATAAGAAACTCTTT.

The genes are TRGV8 and TRGJ1 or TRGJ2. No J gene is reported in TCRdb; it was inferred here by comparing the DNA with germline. The CDR3 length is 13 residues. CDR1 is VENAVY and CDR2 is YDSYNSRV in the germline V gene. The junction had 8 bases not matched to a gene; V was cut back by 1 base and J by 8 bases. Here the CDR3 DNA reads TGTGCCACCTGGGATAGATTAAAGGATAAGAAACTCTTT. Translated: CATWDRLKDKKLF.

This clone was detected only a few times. The chain links TRGV9 to TRGJ1 or TRGJ2. Germline assignment: CDR1 GITISATS and CDR2 ISYDGTV (reference sequence). Losses at the gene ends were 0 bases for V and 8 bases for J; bases not matched to a gene: 4. CDR3 length: 12 residues. CDR3 in DNA: TGTGCCTTGTGGGAGGTGCTGGATAAGAAACTCTTT. This codes for CALWEVLDKKLF.

Remarks on this clone: Additional DNA sequences in this sample encode the identical CDR3. The chain links TRGV8 to TRGJ1 or TRGJ2. As TCRdb names no J gene, one was assigned here on the basis of a DNA match to germline. The V gene's germline CDR1 is VENAVY and CDR2 YDSYNSRV. Losses at the gene ends were 1 base for V and 11 bases for J; bases not matched to a gene: 5. The CDR3 has 11 amino acids. The CDR3 spells CATWDRRQKLF. The CDR3 DNA follows: TGTGCCACCTGGGATAGAAGGCAGAAACTCTTT.

This clone was seen only a few times. This chain uses TRGV4 with TRGJ1 or TRGJ2. The length of the CDR3 is 12 residues. CDR1 and CDR2 from the germline V gene are EGSTGY and YDSYTSSV. V shed 6 bases, J shed 2 bases, and the junction held 4 bases outside the gene matches. For the CDR3, the DNA is TGTGCCACCTGGAGAGATTATTATAAGAAACTCTTT. It codes for CATWRDYYKKLF.

The V gene is TRGV3, the J gene TRGJ1 or TRGJ2. TCRdb records no J gene; here it was assigned by comparing the DNA to germline. In germline, CDR1 is VTNTFY, CDR2 YDVSTARD (reference sequence). The CDR3 is 14 amino acids. The V gene end was trimmed by 4 bases and the J gene end by 0 bases; junction bases not matched to a gene: 6. CDR3 DNA sequence: TGTGCCACCTGGGATGTGGAGAATTATTATAAGAAACTCTTT. Translated: CATWDVENYYKKLF.

This clone was picked up a small number of times. The chain has TRGV2 and TRGJ1 or TRGJ2. V gave up 0 bases and J gave up 5 bases; unmatched junction bases: 7. Germline CDR1 is EGSNGY and CDR2 is YDSYNSKV. CDR3 length: 14 amino acids. The CDR3 DNA reads TGTGCCACCTGGGACGGGCCTAGCGATTATAAGAAACTCTTT. Translated: CATWDGPSDYKKLF.

This clone turned up a few times. The rearrangement uses TRGV4 and TRGJP2. Looked up from germline, CDR1 is EGSTGY and CDR2 is YDSYTSSV. J gave up 2 bases and V 4 bases, and 10 bases lay outside the gene matches. This CDR3 has 16 residues. The CDR3: CATWEEGRSSDWIKTF. CDR3 coding DNA: TGTGCCACCTGGGAGGAAGGGAGGAGTAGTGATTGGATCAAGACGTTT.

V usage is TRGV9 and J usage is TRGJP1. Trimming cost V 0 bases and J 13 bases; bases outside gene matches: 11. Germline V gene data show CDR1 as GITISATS and CDR2 as ISYDGTV (reference sequence). This CDR3 has 14 residues. Here the CDR3 DNA reads TGTGCCTTGTGGGAGGTGCAATGCCAGGCGTTCAAGATATTT. Residues: CALWEVQCQAFKIF.

A word on this clone: The junction and the germline gene differ at one end; a read error may be behind it. Other DNA sequences of this sample code for an identical CDR3. This chain uses TRGV9 with TRGJP. This CDR3 spans 16 amino acids. The germline V gene has CDR1 GITISATS and CDR2 ISYDGTV (reference sequence). CDR3 in amino acids: CALWELQELGKKIKVF. The CDR3 DNA reads TGTGCCCTGTGGGAGCTACAAGAGTTGGGCAAAAAAATCAAGGTATTT.

This chain uses TRGV9 with TRGJP2. No J gene was available from TCRdb, and it was assigned here by a germline match of the DNA. The CDR3 has 15 amino acids. CDR1 is GITISATS and CDR2 is ISYDGTV in the germline V gene (reference sequence). V gave up 3 bases and J gave up 3 bases; unmatched junction bases: 7. CDR3 in amino acids: CALWEPRGSDWIKTF. CDR3 bases: TGTGCCTTGTGGGAGCCGCGAGGTAGTGATTGGATCAAGACGTTT.

Only a few counts were recorded for this clone. The chain uses TRGV5 and TRGJ1 or TRGJ2. The CDR3 consists of 14 residues. Looked up from germline, CDR1 is VINAFY and CDR2 is YDVSNSKD. V was clipped by 5 bases and J by 0 bases; unmatched bases: 7. The CDR3 nucleotides read TGTGCCACCTGGGCGCGGAGGAATTATTATAAGAAACTCTTT. Encoded protein: CATWARRNYYKKLF.

Without a V gene call, the J gene is given as TRGJ1 or TRGJ2. This CDR3 spans 14 amino acids. The CDR3: CATWDRPRDYKKLF. CDR3 DNA: TGTGCCACCTGGGACAGGCCCAGGGATTATAAGAAACTCTTT.

This clone was seen a few times. The V and J genes are TRGV4 and TRGJ1 or TRGJ2. V was clipped by 2 bases and J by 7 bases; unmatched bases: 11. The CDR3 covers 14 residues. The germline gives CDR1 EGSTGY, CDR2 YDSYTSSV. The CDR3 region is CATWDVRVKYKKLF. CDR3 DNA: TGTGCCACCTGGGATGTCCGGGTAAAGTATAAGAAACTCTTT.

The chain recombines TRGV4 with TRGJ1 or TRGJ2. No J gene was available from TCRdb, and it was assigned here by a germline match of the DNA. The CDR3 consists of 14 residues. CDR1 and CDR2 from the germline V gene are EGSTGY and YDSYTSSV. V dropped 0 bases and J dropped 4; count of bases not matched to a gene: 6. CDR3 DNA sequence: TGTGCCACCTGGGATGGGCACGTATATTATAAGAAACTCTTT. This sequence encodes CATWDGHVYYKKLF.

The V gene was left uncalled, and the J gene is TRGJ1 or TRGJ2. The CDR3 extends over 12 amino acids. The CDR3 sequence: CATWDVDYKKLF. The CDR3 region has the DNA TGTGCCACCTGGGATGTTGACTATAAGAAACTCTTT.

TRGV3 is the V gene, and the J gene was not called. The CDR3 is made up of 13 amino acids. Germline V CDR1 and CDR2: VTNTFY, YDVSTARD (reference sequence). The CDR3 DNA sequence: TGTGCCACCTGGGACAGCCCCGGAGAAGGAAAACTCTTT. It specifies CATWDSPGEGKLF.

Note on this clone: Within the sample, other DNA sequences also encode this same CDR3. This rearrangement joins TRGV4 to TRGJ1 or TRGJ2. As TCRdb names no J gene, one was assigned here on the basis of a DNA match to germline. J was trimmed by 6 bases and V by 0 bases; bases with no gene match: 5. Germline values: CDR1 EGSTGY, CDR2 YDSYTSSV. This CDR3 region has 13 residues. The CDR3 DNA is TGTGCCACCTGGGATGGGCCAGGTTATAAGAAACTCTTT. Translating gives CATWDGPGYKKLF.

In its sample, this clone was seen a few times. At one boundary the junction diverges from the germline segment, which might be a read error. V gene TRGV9 combines with J gene TRGJ1 or TRGJ2. Looked up from germline, CDR1 is GITISATS and CDR2 is ISYDGTV (reference sequence). The CDR3 is 11 residues long. CDR3 in DNA: TGTGCCTTGTGGAATGATTATAAGAAACTCTTT. This codes for CALWNDYKKLF.

This clone was counted only a few times. The V and J genes are TRGV9 and TRGJ1 or TRGJ2. The CDR3 runs 14 residues. Germline V lookup: CDR1 GITISATS, CDR2 ISYDGTV (reference sequence). V shed 3 bases and J 0 bases; nucleotides not matched to a gene: 5. This chain's CDR3 is CALWEWMNYYKKLF. CDR3 sequence (DNA): TGTGCCTTGTGGGAGTGGATGAATTATTATAAGAAACTCTTT.

This clone was found a few times. Other DNA variants within this sample encode the same CDR3. This chain uses TRGV9 with TRGJ1 or TRGJ2. The V gene's germline CDR1 is GITISATS and CDR2 ISYDGTV (reference sequence). J gave up 12 bases and V 4 bases, and 6 bases lay outside the gene matches. The CDR3 runs to 10 residues. CDR3 in amino acids: CALWEVRKLF. CDR3 sequence (DNA): TGTGCCTTGTGGGAAGTGAGGAAACTCTTT.

The genes are TRGV3 and TRGJ1 or TRGJ2. The J gene, left out of TCRdb, was set here by checking the DNA against germline. CDR1 and CDR2 from the germline V gene are VTNTFY and YDVSTARD (reference sequence). V was pared by 10 bases and J by 11 bases, with 11 bases of the junction left unmatched. The CDR3 runs to 10 residues. The CDR3 sequence: CATCDTQKLF. CDR3 coding DNA: TGTGCCACGTGTGACACACAGAAACTCTTT.